Described below is a single T cell receptor (beta chain) sequence and its context. The sample belongs to a study of blood T cell repertoires in COVID-19. The repertoire was sequenced with immunoSEQ multiplex PCR; TCRdb's copy has only in-frame clones and lacks some. The table includes more than 200,000 clones, about nine tenths detected once. Seattle's cohort entered during active infection and was followed longitudinally. The CDR3 totals 17 residues. Trimming stripped 3 bases from V and 4 bases from J, with 21 bases between. Germline lookup yields CDR1 LNHDA and CDR2 SQIVND (reference sequence). Sequences were obtained from peripheral blood. The sequence was obtained from a man in his fifties with COVID-19, enrolled during active disease. V usage is TRBV19 and J usage is TRBJ1-2; possibly TRBD1 for D (6 bases). The CDR3: CASSIAHGQPRSYGYTF. CDR3 DNA sequence: TGTGCCAGTAGTATCGCCCACGGACAGCCCCGCAGCTATGGCTACACCTTC.